This is a list of T cell receptor beta chains from one sample in a study of blood T cell repertoires in COVID-19. Produced via immunoSEQ multiplex PCR; TCRdb's table is partial and in-frame only. This table holds about 240,000 clones, about 79% found once. Sequencing was performed on peripheral blood. These receptors were obtained from a woman older than 75 with acute or convalescent COVID-19. Both conserved end residues are part of each CDR3. Some rows mark clone size as missing; the rest say once, few, many or name a class of expanded clone.

>.|TRBV12-3/TRBV12-4
CASRGHINQPQHF
>.|TRBV2
CASRAGTGSYGYTF
>few|TRBV5-1
CASSFTGTPKLGEQFF
>.|TRBV5-1
CASSLGQGDNSPLHF
>once|TRBV27
CASSPSATAYEQYF
>.|TRBV18
CASSRSRQGENTEAFF
>.|TRBV18
CASSGQDYGYTF
>.|TRBV4-2
CASSQENGWTTFFGGYTF
>.|TRBV2
CASSVLAGGSGYGYTF
>.|TRBV5-5
CASSFLGGNQETQYF
>.|TRBV5-6
CASSLGPGGAYEQYF
>once|TRBV27
CASRTGTGNYGYTF
>.|TRBV19
CASTPGQGYGGELFF
>.|TRBV11-2
CASSRRGNTEAFF
>.|TRBV7-9
CASSRTGAGNTIYF
>.|TRBV3-1/TRBV3-2
CASSQVRNRWGNTGELFF
>.|TRBV9
CASSTGLAGGYAEQYF
>.|TRBV27
CASSPWDRVHNIQYF
>.|TRBV7-3
CASSLTASGGPVPDTQYF
>.|TRBV6-5
CASSYSIPGWNTEAFF
>.|TRBV7-9
CASSHGTTGFSPLHF
>once|TRBV28
CASTTGTGFYEQYF
>.|TRBV15
CATTETRGYNEQFF
>.|TRBV9
CASSVSSGGHQETQYF
>many|TRBV2
CASSADRETQYF
>.|TRBV5-1
CASSYWTSGSTDTQYF
>.|TRBV28
CASSSSGGSYNEQFF
>.|TRBV7-8
CASSLRESSYEQYF
>once|TRBV11-1
CASSDDGAGGQPQHF
>few|TRBV10-3
CAIGGASDNSPLHF
>.|TRBV18
CASSPLAGGPSEQFF
>.|TRBV5-1
CASSPGQPYNEQFF
>.|TRBV7-3
CASSYGGKNTGELFF
>.|TRBV4-1
CASSHVPGQGFTEAFF
>few|TRBV9
CASSSARGGGNEKLFF
>once|TRBV30
CAWSVRAGGYNEQFF
>.|TRBV6-6
CASSPPVQGDNEQFF